This T cell receptor beta chain stems from a study of cytomegalovirus exposure and HLA in healthy donors. Study-wide findings and caveats: Across HLA loci, a later analysis found differing TCR association rates, with DRB1 most and HLA-C fewest. Relative to equally common others, HLA-associated TCR beta chains showed greater clonal expansion in a later analysis.

J gave up 7 bases and V 5 bases, and 9 bases lay outside the gene matches. This CDR3 has 14 residues. Germline-derived CDR1 and CDR2 are SEHNR and FQNEAQ (reference sequence). As to this clone: The antigen is not known.

It was with 60 Vbeta and 13 Jbeta primers that the PCR ran. Authors' methods: Later work found 65 million to 90 million unique TCR beta chains, with roughly 11 million shared. Using immunoSEQ multiplex PCR, the repertoire was profiled, and TCRdb retains in-frame clones only, with some absent. The V and J calls and clone size were taken over from that table, and D and trimming were inferred from the DNA. Its listing shows some 110,000 clones. V is TRBV7-9 and J is TRBJ1-2; 8 bases line up with TRBD1. Material: PBMCs. This clonotype was sampled from a man aged 18 to 29 in good health and CMV-seronegative. CDR3 sequence reads: CASSKGQGSSGYTF. The CDR3, as DNA: TGTGCCAGCAGCAAAGGACAGGGTTCGTCTGGCTACACCTTC.